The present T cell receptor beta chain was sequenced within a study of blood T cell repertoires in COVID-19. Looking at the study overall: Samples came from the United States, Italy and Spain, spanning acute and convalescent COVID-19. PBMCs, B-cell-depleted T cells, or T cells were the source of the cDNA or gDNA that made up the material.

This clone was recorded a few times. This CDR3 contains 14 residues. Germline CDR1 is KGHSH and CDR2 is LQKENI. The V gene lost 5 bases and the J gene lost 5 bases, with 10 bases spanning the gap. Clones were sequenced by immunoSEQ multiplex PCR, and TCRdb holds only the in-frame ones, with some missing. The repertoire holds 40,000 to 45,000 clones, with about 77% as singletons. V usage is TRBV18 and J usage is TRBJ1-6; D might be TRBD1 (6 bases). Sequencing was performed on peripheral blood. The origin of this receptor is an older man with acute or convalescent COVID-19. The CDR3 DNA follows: TGTGCCAGCTCATTGGACAGTAATAATTCACCCCTCCACTTT. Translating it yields CASSLDSNNSPLHF.